This T cell receptor beta chain was captured by sequencing in a study of response to subunit inactivated influenza vaccine. This clonotype was detected many times. The germline CDR1 and CDR2 sequences are MGHDK and SYGVNS. The CDR3 loop spans 12 amino acids. The V and J ends lost 10 bases and 3 bases respectively, with 13 bases between them. TCRdb used MiXCR to reprocess the RT-PCR reads, holding one entry per CDR3 protein. The data show 150,000 or so distinct CDR3 sequences, approximately 11% seen once. The J gene is TRBJ2-7, the V gene TRBV25-1, with D possibly matching TRBD1 (6 bases). The TCR was taken from a man aged 50 or older who received an inactivated influenza vaccine. The material sequenced was non-naive T cells sorted from PBMCs, taken roughly 6 weeks after vaccination. The CDR3 is CATTGHFYEQYF. CDR3 sequence (DNA): TGTGCCACTACGGGACACTTCTACGAGCAGTACTTC.